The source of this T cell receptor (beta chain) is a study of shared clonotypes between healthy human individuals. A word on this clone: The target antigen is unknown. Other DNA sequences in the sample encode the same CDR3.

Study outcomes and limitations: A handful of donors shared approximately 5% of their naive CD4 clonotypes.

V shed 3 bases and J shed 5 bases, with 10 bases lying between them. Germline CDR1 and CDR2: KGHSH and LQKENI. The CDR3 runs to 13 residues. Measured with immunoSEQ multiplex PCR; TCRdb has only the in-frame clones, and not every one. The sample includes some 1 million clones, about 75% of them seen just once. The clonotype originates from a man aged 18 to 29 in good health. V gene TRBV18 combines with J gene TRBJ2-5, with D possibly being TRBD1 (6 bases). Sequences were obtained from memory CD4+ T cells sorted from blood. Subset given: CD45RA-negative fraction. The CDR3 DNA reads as TGTGCCAGCTCACCCCCAGGGGAGGAGACCCAGTACTTC. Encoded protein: CASSPPGEETQYF.